These T cell receptor beta chains were read from a single sample in a study of T cells in Graves' hyperthyroidism and ophthalmopathy. TCRdb recomputed calls from the multiplex PCR reads with MiXCR, one row per CDR3 protein. Of 500,000 to 650,000 distinct CDR3 sequences listed, 46% are singletons. The sample was peripheral blood or thyroid tissue (not recorded which). These receptors all come from an adult woman with Graves' disease, either hyperthyroidism or ophthalmopathy (not recorded which). Each CDR3 is given with its conserved first and last residue. The order of the fields is J gene, V gene, clone size, D gene, CDR3 DNA, CDR3 protein. A D gene is named only where the DNA matches it firmly. Clone size appears in some rows only: once, few, many, or a class for an expanded clone.

TRBJ2-7	TRBV10-3	.	TRBD2	TGTGCCATCAGTCTGAGCGGGGGCTGGGCCTACGAGCAGTACTTC	CAISLSGGWAYEQYF
TRBJ2-7	TRBV7-9	.	TRBD1	TGTGCCAGCAGCTTAGCCCTCAGGGGGTACGAGCAGTACTTC	CASSLALRGYEQYF
TRBJ2-2	TRBV7-9	many	.	TGTGCCACAGGCGGGCCCGGGGAGCTGTTTTTT	CATGGPGELFF
TRBJ2-7	TRBV6-1	many	.	TGTGCCAGCAGTGACGGACACCACTACGAGCAGTACTTC	CASSDGHHYEQYF
TRBJ2-2	TRBV9	many	.	TGTGCCAGCAGCTTAAGTGGAAGGCGGACCGGGGAGCTGTTTTTT	CASSLSGRRTGELFF
TRBJ1-2	TRBV19	.	TRBD1	TGTGCCAGTAGCCTCACAGGGGCGGGCTACACCTTC	CASSLTGAGYTF
TRBJ2-7	TRBV4-3	.	.	TGCGCCAGCAGCCAAGCGCCGGGGGTCTCCTACGAGCAGTACTTC	CASSQAPGVSYEQYF
TRBJ1-2	TRBV29-1	.	.	TGCAGCAGCTTAGGGGCGGGGGCTGGCTACACCTTC	CSSLGAGAGYTF
TRBJ2-5	TRBV7-9	.	TRBD1	TGTGCCAGCAGCAGCTACCGGGACAGGGTAACCGGGGAGACCCAGTACTTC	CASSSYRDRVTGETQYF
TRBJ1-6	TRBV10-3	few	TRBD1	TGTGCCATCAGGGGAGGACAGGGAGACAATTCACCCCTCCACTTT	CAIRGGQGDNSPLHF
TRBJ1-1	TRBV7-8	few	.	TGTGCCAGCAGCTGGAGAAGGGATGCTGAAGCTTTCTTT	CASSWRRDAEAFF
TRBJ1-1	TRBV5-6	many	.	TGCGCCAGCAGCTTGGACAACACTGAAGCTTTCTTT	CASSLDNTEAFF
TRBJ2-2	TRBV9	many	.	TGTGCCAGCAGCGTAGGTGGGGAGGCGGTATCCGGGGAGCTGTTTTTT	CASSVGGEAVSGELFF
TRBJ1-1	TRBV7-2	.	.	TGTGCCAGCAGCTTAGCAGGGCAGGCCTCGACTGAAGCTTTCTTT	CASSLAGQASTEAFF
TRBJ1-1	TRBV10-2	.	.	TGCGCCAGCAGTGAGGTCACAGGTATATTCACTGAAGCTTTCTTT	CASSEVTGIFTEAFF
TRBJ2-7	TRBV10-3	few	.	TGTGCCATCAGTGAGAATGACAGCTCCTACGAGCAGTACTTC	CAISENDSSYEQYF
TRBJ1-6	TRBV25-1	few	TRBD1	TGTGCCAGCAGTGCTACAGGGGGCATAAGCTCCTATAATTCACCCCTCCACTTT	CASSATGGISSYNSPLHF
TRBJ1-1	TRBV11-3	many	.	TGTGCCAGCAGCTTAGGACAGCAGTCTCAAGCTTTCTTT	CASSLGQQSQAFF
TRBJ2-2	TRBV19	few	TRBD2	TGTGCCAGTAGTATTGTAAGGCCTAGCGGGAACCGGGAGCTGTTTTTT	CASSIVRPSGNRELFF
TRBJ1-1	TRBV20-1	many	.	TGCAGTGCCGGGCTTCGGTACACTGAAGCTTTCTTT	CSAGLRYTEAFF
TRBJ1-4	TRBV6-6	many	TRBD1	TGTGCCAGCAGTCGGGACAGGGTTGGGGAAAAACTGTTTTTT	CASSRDRVGEKLFF
TRBJ2-7	TRBV7-9	.	TRBD2	TGTGCCAGCAGCCCGACTAGCGGGTTCCACGAGCAGTACTTC	CASSPTSGFHEQYF
TRBJ1-5	TRBV19	.	.	TGTGCCAGTAGTATAGGAGGGGTCCCGTCACAGCCCCAGCATTTT	CASSIGGVPSQPQHF
TRBJ1-1	TRBV10-3	.	.	TGTGCCATCAGTGGCGCCAGGGACTTCACTGAAGCTTTCTTT	CAISGARDFTEAFF
TRBJ2-7	TRBV5-1	many	TRBD2	TGCGCCAGCAGCCGCATGGGTCTAGCGGGAGGGCCCTCGAGTGAGCAGTACTTC	CASSRMGLAGGPSSEQYF
TRBJ2-7	TRBV7-9	few	TRBD1	TGTGCCAGCAGCTTAGATTGGACAGGAGCCTACGAGCAGTACTTC	CASSLDWTGAYEQYF
TRBJ2-7	TRBV20-1	many	.	TGCAGTGGGTTAGGCACCTACGAGCAGTACTTC	CSGLGTYEQYF
TRBJ2-2	TRBV7-3	many	.	TGTGCCAGCAGCTTAGACTGGAACAGAGGGGAGCTGTTTTTT	CASSLDWNRGELFF
TRBJ1-5	TRBV6-1	.	.	TGTGCCAGCAGCCCCAGTCTTGGGGACCCCCCGGCCCAGCATTTT	CASSPSLGDPPAQHF
TRBJ2-2	TRBV7-9	.	.	TGTGCCAGCAGCTTGGAGTGGGCAGCCGGGGAGCTGTTTTTT	CASSLEWAAGELFF
TRBJ1-5	TRBV10-2	.	.	TGCGCCAGCAGGGGATCAGGGTTAAATCAGCCCCAGCATTTT	CASRGSGLNQPQHF
TRBJ2-7	TRBV29-1	few	.	TGCAGCGTTGAAGGGGACGGTTCCTACGAGCAGTACTTC	CSVEGDGSYEQYF
TRBJ1-5	TRBV19	.	TRBD1	TGTGCCAGTAGATCCCCGGGACAGGGCGGCAATCAGCCCCAGCATTTT	CASRSPGQGGNQPQHF
TRBJ2-1	TRBV15	.	TRBD2	TGTGCCACCAGCAGAGAGGGGACTAGCGGGGACAATGAGCAGTTCTTC	CATSREGTSGDNEQFF
TRBJ1-3	TRBV19	many	.	TGTGCCAGTAGTATCGGGACATTTCGATCTGGAAACACCATATATTTT	CASSIGTFRSGNTIYF
TRBJ2-2	TRBV5-1	.	.	TGCGCCAGCAGCTTAGGTCAGGGCATGAACACCGGGGAGCTGTTTTTT	CASSLGQGMNTGELFF
TRBJ2-7	TRBV20-1	few	TRBD1	TGCAGTGCTAGAGAGGACAGGGGCCCCTCCGTCGAGCAGTACTTC	CSAREDRGPSVEQYF
TRBJ2-5	TRBV7-2	.	TRBD1	TGTGCCAGCAGTCCCGAGGGGGCCCAAGAGACCCAGTACTTC	CASSPEGAQETQYF
TRBJ2-3	TRBV2	.	TRBD2	TGTGCCAGCAGTCGATCGCGAGGACTAGCGACAGATACGCAGTATTTT	CASSRSRGLATDTQYF
TRBJ2-7	TRBV2	.	.	TGTGCCAGCAGTGTCGGGGGAACAGTGTACGAGCAGTACTTC	CASSVGGTVYEQYF
TRBJ1-1	TRBV2	.	.	TGTGCCAGCAGTGAGCCCAGGGGAGCCCCACTACTTGACACTGAAGCTTTCTTT	CASSEPRGAPLLDTEAFF